This T cell receptor (beta chain) comes out of a study of blood T cell repertoires in COVID-19. TCRdb keeps only in-frame clones here, not all; method: immunoSEQ multiplex PCR. The sample has approximately 380,000 clones, around 85% seen once; the top ten hold roughly 3.6%. The CDR3 is 15 residues long. Germline CDR1 and CDR2: KGHDR and SFDVKD. Trimming left V 5 bases short and J 1 base short, with 12 bases between. The source is a woman aged 18-30 years with acute or convalescent COVID-19. Sequencing input: peripheral blood. The chain recombines TRBV24-1 with TRBJ2-3; D is unresolved. DNA for the CDR3: TGTGCCACCAGTGGAAGTCAGAGCGGCACAGATACGCAGTATTTT. This gives the protein CATSGSQSGTDTQYF.